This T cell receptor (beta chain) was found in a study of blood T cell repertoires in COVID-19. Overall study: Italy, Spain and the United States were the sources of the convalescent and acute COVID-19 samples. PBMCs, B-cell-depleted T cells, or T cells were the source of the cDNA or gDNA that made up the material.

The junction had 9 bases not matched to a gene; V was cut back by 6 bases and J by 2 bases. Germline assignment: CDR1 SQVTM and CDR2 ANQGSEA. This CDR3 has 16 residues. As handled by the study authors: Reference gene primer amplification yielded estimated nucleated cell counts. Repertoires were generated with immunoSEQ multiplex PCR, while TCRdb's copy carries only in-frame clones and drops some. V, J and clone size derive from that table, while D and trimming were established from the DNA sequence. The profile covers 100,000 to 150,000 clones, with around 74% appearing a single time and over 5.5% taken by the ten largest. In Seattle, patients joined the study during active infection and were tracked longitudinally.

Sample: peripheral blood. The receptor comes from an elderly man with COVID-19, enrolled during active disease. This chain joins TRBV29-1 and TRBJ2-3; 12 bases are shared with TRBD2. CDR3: CSVGGRTSGNTDTQYF. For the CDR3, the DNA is TGCAGCGTGGGGGGCAGGACTAGCGGGAACACAGATACGCAGTATTTT.